The clone carrying this TCR beta chain was observed at least ten times. Its antigen remains unknown. With 6 bases clipped from V and 9 bases from J, the junction kept 8 bases outside the gene matches. This CDR3 is built from 14 residues. These data come from a study of breast tumors, draining lymph nodes, adjacent tissues. Overall study results and limits: Tumor repertoires ranked between lymph nodes and nontumor tissue in diversity, with V and J gene preferences.

TCRdb processed the multiplex PCR reads anew with MiXCR; each CDR3 protein has one entry. The profile shows some 100,000 distinct CDR3 sequences, roughly 20% of them singletons. Axillary draining lymph nodes of breast cancer patients supplied the node samples. The origin of this receptor is a female donor with breast cancer. Some clones in this sample may be carry-over from other donors' samples. V is TRBV12-3 or TRBV12-4 and J is TRBJ1-6, with TRBD1 identical over 7 bases. Sequencing input: axillary lymph node tissue. In nucleotides, the CDR3 is TGTGCCAGCAGACCAGACAGGGTTGGTTCACCCCTCCACTTT. It is translated as CASRPDRVGSPLHF.